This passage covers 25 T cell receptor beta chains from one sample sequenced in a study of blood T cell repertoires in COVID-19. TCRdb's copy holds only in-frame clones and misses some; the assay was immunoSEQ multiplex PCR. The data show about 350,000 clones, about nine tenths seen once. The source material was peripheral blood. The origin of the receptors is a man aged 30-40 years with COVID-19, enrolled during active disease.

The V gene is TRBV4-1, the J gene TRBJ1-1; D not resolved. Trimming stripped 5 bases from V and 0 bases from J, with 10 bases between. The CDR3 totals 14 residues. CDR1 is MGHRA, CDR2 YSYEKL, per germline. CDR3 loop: CASSYRSVNTEAFF. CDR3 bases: TGCGCCAGCAGCTACCGCAGTGTGAACACTGAAGCTTTCTTT.

CDR3: CASLRSGANVLTF. The CDR3, as DNA: TGTGCCAGCCTAAGATCTGGGGCCAACGTCCTGACTTTC. The chain uses TRBV25-1 and TRBJ2-6, with D unresolved. Trimming took off 8 bases at V and 1 base at J, with 6 bases between the two ends. CDR3 size: 13 residues. Per germline, CDR1 MGHDK and CDR2 SYGVNS.

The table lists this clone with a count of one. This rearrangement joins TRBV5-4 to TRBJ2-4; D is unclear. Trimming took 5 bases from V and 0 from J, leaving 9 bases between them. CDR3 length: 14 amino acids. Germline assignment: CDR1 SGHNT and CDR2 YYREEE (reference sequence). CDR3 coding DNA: TGTGCCAGCAGTTCGAGACTAGCCAAAAACATTCAGTACTTC. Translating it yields CASSSRLAKNIQYF.

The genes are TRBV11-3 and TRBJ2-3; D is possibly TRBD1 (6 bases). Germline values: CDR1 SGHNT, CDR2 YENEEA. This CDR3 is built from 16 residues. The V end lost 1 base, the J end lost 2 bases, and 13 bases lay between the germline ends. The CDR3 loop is CASSLGITGTTDTQYF. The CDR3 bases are TGTGCCAGCAGCTTAGGGATTACAGGGACCACAGATACGCAGTATTTT.

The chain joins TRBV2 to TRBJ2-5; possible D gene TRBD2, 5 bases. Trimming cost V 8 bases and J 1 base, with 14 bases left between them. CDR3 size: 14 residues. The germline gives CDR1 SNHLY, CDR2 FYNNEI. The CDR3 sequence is CASEGRRTQETQYF. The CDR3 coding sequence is TGTGCCAGCGAGGGAAGACGGACCCAAGAGACCCAGTACTTC.

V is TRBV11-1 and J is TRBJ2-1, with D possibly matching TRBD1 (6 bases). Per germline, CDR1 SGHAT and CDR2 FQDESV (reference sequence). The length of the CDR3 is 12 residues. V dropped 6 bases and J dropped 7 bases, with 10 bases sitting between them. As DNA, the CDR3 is TGTGCCAGCAGACCACAGGGTAATGAGCAGTTCTTC. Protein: CASRPQGNEQFF. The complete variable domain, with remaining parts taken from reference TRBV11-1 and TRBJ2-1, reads EAEVAQSPRYKITEKSQAVAFWCDPISGHATLYWYRQILGQGPELLVQFQDESVVDDSQLPKDRFSAERLKGVDSTLKIQPAELGDSAMYLCASRPQGNEQFFGPGTRLTVL.

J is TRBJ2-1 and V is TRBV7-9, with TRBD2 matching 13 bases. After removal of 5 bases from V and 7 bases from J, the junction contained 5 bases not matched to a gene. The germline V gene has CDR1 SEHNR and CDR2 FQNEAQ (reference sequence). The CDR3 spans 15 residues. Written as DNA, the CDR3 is TGTGCCAGCAGCCAGGGACTAGCGGGACAGAATGAGCAGTTCTTC. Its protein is CASSQGLAGQNEQFF. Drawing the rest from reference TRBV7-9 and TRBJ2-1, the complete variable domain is DTGVSQNPRHKITKRGQNVTFRCDPISEHNRLYWYRQTLGQGPEFLTYFQNEAQLEKSRLLSDRFSAERPKGSFSTLEIQRTEQGDSAMYLCASSQGLAGQNEQFFGPGTRLTVL.

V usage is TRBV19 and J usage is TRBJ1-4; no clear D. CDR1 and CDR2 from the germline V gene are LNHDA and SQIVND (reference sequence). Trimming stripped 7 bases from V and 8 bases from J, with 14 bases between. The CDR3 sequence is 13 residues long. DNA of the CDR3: TGTGCCAGTACTCCTCGGGGTCTCGAAAAACTGTTTTTT. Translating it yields CASTPRGLEKLFF.

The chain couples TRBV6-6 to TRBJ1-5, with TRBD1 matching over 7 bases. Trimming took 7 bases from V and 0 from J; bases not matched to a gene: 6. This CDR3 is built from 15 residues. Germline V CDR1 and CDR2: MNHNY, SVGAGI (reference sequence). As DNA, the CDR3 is TGTGCCAGCACCCTACAGGGGAATAGCAATCAGCCCCAGCATTTT. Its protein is CASTLQGNSNQPQHF.

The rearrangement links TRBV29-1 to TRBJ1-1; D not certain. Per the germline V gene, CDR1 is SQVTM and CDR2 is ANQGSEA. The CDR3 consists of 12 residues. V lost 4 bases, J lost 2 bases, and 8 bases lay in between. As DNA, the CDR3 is TGCAGCGTTGCGCTGACTAACACTGAAGCTTTCTTT. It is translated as CSVALTNTEAFF.

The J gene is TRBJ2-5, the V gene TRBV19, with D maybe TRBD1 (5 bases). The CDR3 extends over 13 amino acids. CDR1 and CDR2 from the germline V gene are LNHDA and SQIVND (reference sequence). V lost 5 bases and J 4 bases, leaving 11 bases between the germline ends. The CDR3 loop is CASSPTVAETQYF. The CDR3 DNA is TGTGCCAGTAGTCCGACAGTCGCAGAGACCCAGTACTTC.

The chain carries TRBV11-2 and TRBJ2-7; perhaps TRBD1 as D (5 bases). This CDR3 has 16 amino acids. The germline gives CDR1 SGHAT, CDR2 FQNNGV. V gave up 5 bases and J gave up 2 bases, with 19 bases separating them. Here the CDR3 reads CASSASWGPGAYEQYF. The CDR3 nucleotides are TGTGCCAGCAGCGCATCGTGGGGCCCTGGGGCCTACGAGCAGTACTTC. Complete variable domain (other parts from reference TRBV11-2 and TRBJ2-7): EAGVAQSPRYKIIEKRQSVAFWCNPISGHATLYWYQQILGQGPKLLIQFQNNGVVDDSQLPKDRFSAERLKGVDSTLKIQPAKLEDSAVYLCASSASWGPGAYEQYFGPGTRLTVT.

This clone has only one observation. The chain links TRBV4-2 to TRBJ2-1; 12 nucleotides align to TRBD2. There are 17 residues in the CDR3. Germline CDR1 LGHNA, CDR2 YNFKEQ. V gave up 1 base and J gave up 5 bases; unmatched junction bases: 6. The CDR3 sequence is CASSQAAGTSGHNEQFF. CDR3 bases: TGTGCCAGCAGCCAAGCCGCCGGGACTAGCGGGCACAATGAGCAGTTCTTC.

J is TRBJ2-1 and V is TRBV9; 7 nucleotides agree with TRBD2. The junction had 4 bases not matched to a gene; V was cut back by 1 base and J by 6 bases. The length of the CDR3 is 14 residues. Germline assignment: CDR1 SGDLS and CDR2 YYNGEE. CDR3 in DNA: TGTGCCAGCAGCGTATGGGGAGGGGTCAATGAGCAGTTCTTC. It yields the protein CASSVWGGVNEQFF.

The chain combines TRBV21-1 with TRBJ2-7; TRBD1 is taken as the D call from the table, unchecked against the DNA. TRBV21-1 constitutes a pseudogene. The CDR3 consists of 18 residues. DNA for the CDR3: TGTGCCAGCAGGTGCCCCGTGGGGGACAGGGGACCCTACTACGAGCAGTACTTC. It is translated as CASRCPVGDRGPYYEQYF.

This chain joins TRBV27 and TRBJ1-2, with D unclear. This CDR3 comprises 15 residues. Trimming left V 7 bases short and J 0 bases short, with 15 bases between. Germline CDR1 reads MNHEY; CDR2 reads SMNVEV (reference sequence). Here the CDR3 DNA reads TGTGCCAGCACCATGACGGGGTTAGCTAACTATGGCTACACCTTC. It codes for CASTMTGLANYGYTF.

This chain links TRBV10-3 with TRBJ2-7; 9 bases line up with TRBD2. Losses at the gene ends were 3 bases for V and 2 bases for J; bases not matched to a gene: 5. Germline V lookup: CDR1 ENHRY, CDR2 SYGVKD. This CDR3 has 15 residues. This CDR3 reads CAISDGTSSPYEQYF. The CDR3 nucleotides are TGTGCCATCAGTGACGGGACTAGCTCCCCCTACGAGCAGTACTTC.

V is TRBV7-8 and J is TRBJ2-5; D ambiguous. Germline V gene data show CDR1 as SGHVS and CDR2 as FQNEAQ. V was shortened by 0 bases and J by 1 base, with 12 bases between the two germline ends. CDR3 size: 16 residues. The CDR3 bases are TGTGCCAGCAGCTTAGCCCCTGGCCACCTCCAAGAGACCCAGTACTTC. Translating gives CASSLAPGHLQETQYF.

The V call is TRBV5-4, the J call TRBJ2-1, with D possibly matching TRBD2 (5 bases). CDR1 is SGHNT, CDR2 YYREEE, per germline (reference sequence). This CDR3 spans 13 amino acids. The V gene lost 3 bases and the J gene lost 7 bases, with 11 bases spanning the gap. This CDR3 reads CASSSTEGNEQFF. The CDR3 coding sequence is TGTGCCAGCAGCTCGACCGAGGGTAATGAGCAGTTCTTC.

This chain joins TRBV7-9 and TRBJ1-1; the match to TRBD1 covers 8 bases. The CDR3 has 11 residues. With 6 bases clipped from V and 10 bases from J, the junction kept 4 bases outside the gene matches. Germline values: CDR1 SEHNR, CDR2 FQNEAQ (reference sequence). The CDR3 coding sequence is TGTGCCAGCAGGTCAGACAGGGGAGCTTTCTTT. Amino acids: CASRSDRGAFF. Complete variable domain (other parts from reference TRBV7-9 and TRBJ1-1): DTGVSQNPRHKITKRGQNVTFRCDPISEHNRLYWYRQTLGQGPEFLTYFQNEAQLEKSRLLSDRFSAERPKGSFSTLEIQRTEQGDSAMYLCASRSDRGAFFGQGTRLTVV.

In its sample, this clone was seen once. The CDR3 sequence is CARLVEGASYEQYF. In DNA form, the CDR3 reads TGTGCCCGGTTAGTCGAGGGAGCCTCCTACGAGCAGTACTTC. The genes are TRBV30 and TRBJ2-7; tentatively, D is TRBD2 (5 bases). CDR1 is GTSNPN and CDR2 is SVGIG in the germline V gene (reference sequence). V was pared by 8 bases and J by 0 bases, with 17 bases between. The CDR3 loop spans 14 amino acids.

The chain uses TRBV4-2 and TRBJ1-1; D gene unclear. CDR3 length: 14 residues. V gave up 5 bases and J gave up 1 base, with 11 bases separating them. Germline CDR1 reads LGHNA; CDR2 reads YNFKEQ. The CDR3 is CASSGETGNTEAFF. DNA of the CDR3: TGTGCCAGCAGCGGTGAGACGGGGAACACTGAAGCTTTCTTT.

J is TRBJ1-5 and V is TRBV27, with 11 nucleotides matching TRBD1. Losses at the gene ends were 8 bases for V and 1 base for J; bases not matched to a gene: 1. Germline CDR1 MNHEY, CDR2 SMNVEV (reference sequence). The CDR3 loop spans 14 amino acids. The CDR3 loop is CASRDRGSNQPQHF. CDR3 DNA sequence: TGTGCCAGCCGGGACAGGGGGAGCAATCAGCCCCAGCATTTT.

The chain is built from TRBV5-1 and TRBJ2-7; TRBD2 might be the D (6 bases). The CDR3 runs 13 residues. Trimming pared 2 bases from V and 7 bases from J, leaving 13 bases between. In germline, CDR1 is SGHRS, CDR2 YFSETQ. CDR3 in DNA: TGCGCCAGCAGCTTTGGAGGGAGTGAAGAGCAGTACTTC. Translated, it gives CASSFGGSEEQYF.

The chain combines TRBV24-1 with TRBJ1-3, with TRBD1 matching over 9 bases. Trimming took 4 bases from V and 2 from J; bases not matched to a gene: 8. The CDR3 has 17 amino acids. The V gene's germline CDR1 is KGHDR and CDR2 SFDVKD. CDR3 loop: CATSEGPGQGTGNTIYF. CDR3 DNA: TGTGCCACCAGTGAAGGTCCCGGACAGGGGACTGGAAACACCATATATTTT.